A few counts support the clone carrying this TCR beta chain. These data belong to a study of blood T cell repertoires in COVID-19. About the study: Material from acute and convalescent COVID-19 was sourced from the United States, Italy and Spain.

Measured with immunoSEQ multiplex PCR; TCRdb has only the in-frame clones, and not every one. The table records approximately 88,000 clones, 80% of them present only once. This CDR3 comprises 13 residues. Trimming stripped 6 bases from V and 5 bases from J, with 11 bases between. Germline V gives CDR1 MNHNY, CDR2 SVGAGI (reference sequence). The origin of this receptor is an elderly woman with acute or convalescent COVID-19. V is TRBV6-6 and J is TRBJ1-5; D possibly corresponds to TRBD1 (5 bases). The sample consisted of peripheral blood. The CDR3 here is CASRPGGYQPQHF. The CDR3 DNA reads as TGTGCCAGCAGACCGGGGGGGTATCAGCCCCAGCATTTT.